A single sample is the source of the 23 T cell receptor beta chains below, sequenced in a study of blood T cell repertoires in COVID-19. This table comes from immunoSEQ multiplex PCR, and its TCRdb copy is limited to in-frame clones, with some not included. Found here are some 150,000 clones, 60% to 85% of them singletons; the top ten hold 8.6%. Material: peripheral blood. These receptors all come from a man over 45 with active or convalescent COVID-19.

V and J are TRBV6-2 or TRBV6-3 and TRBJ2-1, with 11 positions matching TRBD2. The germline V gene has CDR1 MNHEY and CDR2 SVGEGT. The V and J ends lost 0 bases and 4 bases, in that order; junction bases with no gene match: 8. The CDR3 length is 18 residues. CDR3 residues: CASSYSVGTSGLYNEQFF. DNA of the CDR3: TGTGCCAGCAGTTACTCGGTGGGGACTAGCGGATTATACAATGAGCAGTTCTTC.

V is TRBV19 and J is TRBJ2-5; D is perhaps TRBD2 (5 bases). The CDR3 spans 18 residues. The germline CDR1 and CDR2 sequences are LNHDA and SQIVND (reference sequence). Trimming pared 5 bases from V and 4 bases from J, leaving 26 bases between. CDR3 region: CASSASVPWTGLGETQYF. The CDR3 DNA sequence: TGTGCCAGTAGTGCGTCAGTGCCTTGGACTGGTTTGGGAGAGACCCAGTACTTC.

This clone was recorded only once. The rearrangement joins TRBV9 to TRBJ2-7; D may be TRBD2 (5 bases). Between the trimmed V and J ends, which lost 0 bases and 6 bases, there was a span of 16 bases. The CDR3 extends over 15 amino acids. Germline CDR1 reads SGDLS; CDR2 reads YYNGEE. CDR3 in amino acids: CASSVGSGKVSEQYF. DNA for the CDR3: TGTGCCAGCAGCGTAGGGTCGGGAAAGGTATCCGAGCAGTACTTC.

The V call is TRBV3-1 (or the pseudogene TRBV3-2), the J call TRBJ2-1; possible D gene TRBD2, 5 bases. CDR1 LGHDT and CDR2 YNNKEL come from the germline V gene (reference sequence). The CDR3 contains 15 residues. The germline V and J ends were trimmed by 3 bases and 9 bases, with 18 bases remaining between them. The CDR3 DNA reads TGTGCCAGCAGCCATGACGAGCGGAGGAGGCTTGAGCAGTTCTTC. Protein: CASSHDERRRLEQFF.

The genes are TRBV6-5 and TRBJ2-1; 9 nucleotides line up with TRBD2. CDR3 length equals 15 residues. Germline loops: CDR1 MNHEY, CDR2 SVGAGI. With V trimmed by 2 bases and J by 2 bases, 1 base remained unmatched. The CDR3 nucleotides are TGTGCCAGCAGTTACATAGCGGGAGCCTACAATGAGCAGTTCTTC. This sequence encodes CASSYIAGAYNEQFF.

This chain uses TRBV27 with TRBJ1-5; D perhaps matches TRBD1 (5 bases). V shed 5 bases and J shed 1 base, with 9 bases lying between them. Germline V gene sequence: CDR1 MNHEY, CDR2 SMNVEV (reference sequence). The CDR3 covers 14 residues. The CDR3 loop reads CASSRRGSNQPQHF. CDR3 bases: TGTGCCAGCAGTCGGCGGGGGAGCAATCAGCCCCAGCATTTT.

This chain joins TRBV5-1 and TRBJ1-6, with unresolved D. Looked up from germline, CDR1 is SGHRS and CDR2 is YFSETQ. This CDR3 region has 13 residues. V was pared by 0 bases and J by 11 bases, with 9 bases between. The CDR3 spells CASSLAGQTPLHF. CDR3 coding DNA: TGCGCCAGCAGCTTGGCAGGTCAGACACCCCTCCACTTT.

This chain links TRBV3-1 (or the pseudogene TRBV3-2) with TRBJ1-1, with no clear D. CDR1 is LGHDT, CDR2 YNNKEL, per germline (reference sequence). V was clipped by 7 bases and J by 2 bases, with 14 bases between them. This CDR3 has 14 amino acids. The CDR3 sequence: CASTPRGSNTEAFF. DNA of the CDR3: TGTGCCAGCACCCCCCGGGGATCCAACACTGAAGCTTTCTTT.

The chain joins TRBV7-9 to TRBJ2-1; 11 bases align to TRBD2. Germline loops: CDR1 SEHNR, CDR2 FQNEAQ (reference sequence). V dropped 6 bases and J dropped 4; count of bases not matched to a gene: 5. There are 15 residues in the CDR3. The CDR3: CASSSTSGGYNEQFF. The CDR3 DNA reads as TGTGCCAGCAGTTCAACTAGCGGGGGTTACAATGAGCAGTTCTTC.

This sequence joins TRBV5-5 and TRBJ2-7; unclear D gene. Per germline, CDR1 SGHKS and CDR2 YYEKEE (reference sequence). Trimming took 0 bases from V and 11 from J, leaving 12 bases between them. This CDR3 has 12 residues. The CDR3 here is CASSLALDEKYF. The CDR3 DNA sequence: TGTGCCAGCAGCTTGGCACTCGATGAGAAGTACTTC.

This clone was seen a handful of times. CDR3 residues: CASSYQAGSSGNTIYF. The DNA of the CDR3 is TGTGCCAGCAGTTATCAGGCAGGCTCCTCTGGAAACACCATATATTTT. The rearrangement joins TRBV27 to TRBJ1-3; D gene uncertain. The V gene lost 4 bases and the J gene lost 0 bases, with 13 bases spanning the gap. The length of the CDR3 is 16 residues. The germline CDR1 and CDR2 sequences are MNHEY and SMNVEV (reference sequence).

CDR3: CASSVLQGNYGYTF. For the CDR3, the DNA is TGCGCCAGCAGTGTCCTCCAGGGGAACTATGGCTACACCTTC. V and J are TRBV10-2 and TRBJ1-2; maybe TRBD1 (6 bases). V was clipped by 4 bases and J by 2 bases, with 11 bases between them. Germline V gene sequence: CDR1 WSHSY, CDR2 SAAADI. This CDR3 is built from 14 residues.

V gene TRBV28 combines with J gene TRBJ2-3; 9 nucleotides align to TRBD1. From germline, CDR1 is MDHEN and CDR2 SYDVKM. J was trimmed by 6 bases and V by 6 bases; bases with no gene match: 10. This CDR3 is built from 15 residues. This CDR3 is CASRPGQGTGDTQYF. In nucleotides, the CDR3 is TGTGCCAGCAGGCCCGGACAGGGGACGGGGGATACGCAGTATTTT.

The chain employs TRBV27 and TRBJ1-2, with a possible D match to TRBD1 (6 bases). From germline, CDR1 is MNHEY and CDR2 SMNVEV (reference sequence). Trimming removed 5 bases from V and 8 bases from J, with 18 bases in between. CDR3 length equals 14 residues. The CDR3 DNA is TGTGCCAGCAGTCCACGGGAGGGGGGGTTAGGCTACACCTTC. Translated, it gives CASSPREGGLGYTF.

In this sample, this clone turned up a few times. The chain has TRBV6-5 and TRBJ2-2, with D possibly matching TRBD1 (6 bases). Per germline, CDR1 MNHEY and CDR2 SVGAGI. V was trimmed by 6 bases and J by 4 bases, leaving 12 bases between them. The CDR3 sequence is 14 residues long. The CDR3 DNA reads as TGTGCCAGCAGCCGAACAGGGATCACCGGGGAGCTGTTTTTT. This encodes CASSRTGITGELFF.

The chain has TRBV5-1 and TRBJ2-7; possible D gene TRBD2, 6 bases. Germline V gives CDR1 SGHRS, CDR2 YFSETQ. Trimming took off 4 bases at V and 4 bases at J, with 15 bases between the two ends. The CDR3 spans 14 residues. The CDR3 here is CASSGDSSGYEQYF. CDR3 DNA: TGCGCCAGCAGCGGGGACTCCAGCGGATACGAGCAGTACTTC.

The chain joins TRBV9 to TRBJ2-4; tentatively, D is TRBD1 (6 bases). The CDR3 covers 14 residues. The V gene lost 0 bases and the J gene lost 7 bases, with 11 bases spanning the gap. Germline lookup yields CDR1 SGDLS and CDR2 YYNGEE. In DNA, the CDR3 is TGTGCCAGCAGCGTAGGGGCAGGGGATAACATTCAGTACTTC. It encodes CASSVGAGDNIQYF.

The genes are TRBV28 and TRBJ2-7; TRBD2 might be the D (5 bases). V was pared by 2 bases and J by 0 bases, with 11 bases between. Per germline, CDR1 MDHEN and CDR2 SYDVKM. There are 15 residues in the CDR3. CDR3 region: CASSLEGPSSYEQYF. The CDR3 region has the DNA TGTGCCAGCAGTTTAGAGGGCCCAAGCTCCTACGAGCAGTACTTC. Combining the CDR3 with reference TRBV28 and TRBJ2-7 gives the whole variable domain DVKVTQSSRYLVKRTGEKVFLECVQDMDHENMFWYRQDPGLGLRLIYFSYDVKMKEKGDIPEGYSVSREKKERFSLILESASTNQTSMYLCASSLEGPSSYEQYFGPGTRLTVT.

V is TRBV21-1 and J is TRBJ1-1; whether TRBD1, the table's D call, matches the DNA was not checked. TRBV21-1 is a recognized pseudogene. The CDR3 loop spans 19 amino acids. CDR3 nucleotides: TGTGCCAGCAGCAAAGCGCAAGTGGGGGCAGGGGGAATTAACACTGAAGCTTTCTTT. This encodes CASSKAQVGAGGINTEAFF.

J is TRBJ1-5 and V is TRBV28, with D possibly being TRBD1 (5 bases). V was pared by 2 bases and J by 6 bases, with 17 bases between. Germline V gives CDR1 MDHEN, CDR2 SYDVKM. There are 16 residues in the CDR3. CDR3 coding DNA: TGTGCCAGCAGTTTAAGCCGGTTCGGGGGAGGTCAGCCCCAGCATTTT. Protein: CASSLSRFGGGQPQHF.

The CDR3 DNA reads as TGTGCCAGCAGCGTCAGGGGGATTGGCACTGAAGCTTTCTTT. Translating it yields CASSVRGIGTEAFF. The chain couples TRBV9 to TRBJ1-1; TRBD1 matches at 7 bases. V lost 2 bases to trimming and J lost 4 bases; unmatched junction nucleotides: 5. CDR1 and CDR2 (germline): SGDLS, YYNGEE. The CDR3 has 14 residues.

The gene calls are TRBV6-1 and TRBJ2-5; no firm D call. The germline V gene encodes CDR1 MNHNS and CDR2 SASEGT. The CDR3 loop spans 15 amino acids. V shed 1 base and J shed 2 bases, with 11 bases lying between them. CDR3 region: CASSEGGTSQETQYF. The DNA for the CDR3 is TGTGCCAGCAGTGAAGGAGGCACCTCACAAGAGACCCAGTACTTC.

A few counts support this clone. The V gene is TRBV3-1 (or the pseudogene TRBV3-2), the J gene TRBJ2-1; D gene ambiguous. The CDR3 runs 13 residues. Germline CDR1 and CDR2: LGHDT and YNNKEL (reference sequence). Trimming took 2 bases from V and 9 from J, leaving 11 bases between them. The CDR3 is CASSQPPRGEQFF. CDR3 bases: TGTGCCAGCAGCCAACCCCCTCGCGGTGAGCAGTTCTTC.